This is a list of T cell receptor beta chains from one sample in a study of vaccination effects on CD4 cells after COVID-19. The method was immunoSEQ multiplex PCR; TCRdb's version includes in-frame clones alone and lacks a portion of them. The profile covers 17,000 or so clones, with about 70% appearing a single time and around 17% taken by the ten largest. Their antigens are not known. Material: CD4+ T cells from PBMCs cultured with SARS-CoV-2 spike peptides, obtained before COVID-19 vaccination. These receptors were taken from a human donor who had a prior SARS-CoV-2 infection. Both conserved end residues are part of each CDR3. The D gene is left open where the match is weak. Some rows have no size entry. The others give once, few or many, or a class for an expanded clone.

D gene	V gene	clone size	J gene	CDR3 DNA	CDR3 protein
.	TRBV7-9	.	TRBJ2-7	TGTGCCAGCAGCTCCGCCCCGCCCTACGAGCAGTACTTC	CASSSAPPYEQYF
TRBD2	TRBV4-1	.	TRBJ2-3	TGCGCCAGCAGCCAACCCAGCGGGGGGGCAGATACGCAGTATTTT	CASSQPSGGADTQYF
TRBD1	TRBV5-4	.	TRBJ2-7	TGTGCCAGCAGCGCGGGACAGGGGTGGAGCTACGAGCAGTACTTC	CASSAGQGWSYEQYF
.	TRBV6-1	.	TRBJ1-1	TGTGCCAGCAGTGACCACGGGACCACTGAAGCTTTCTTT	CASSDHGTTEAFF
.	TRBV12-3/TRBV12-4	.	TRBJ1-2	TGTGCCAGCAGCCCAATTCGGGGTCGCGGCTACACCTTC	CASSPIRGRGYTF
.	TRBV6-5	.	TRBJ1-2	TGTGCCAGCGGCCTCGACAGGTCCCCCTATGGCTACACCTTC	CASGLDRSPYGYTF
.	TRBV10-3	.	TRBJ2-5	TGTGCCATCACCGCCGATCGGGCAGAGACCCAGTACTTC	CAITADRAETQYF
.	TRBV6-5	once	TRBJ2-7	TGTGCCAGCAGTTACCTCCCGGGAGTAACCTACGAGCAGTACTTC	CASSYLPGVTYEQYF
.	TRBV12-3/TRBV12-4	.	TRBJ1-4	TGTGCCAGCAGTTCGGTGGAGGGTGAAAAACTGTTTTTT	CASSSVEGEKLFF
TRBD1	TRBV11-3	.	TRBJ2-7	TGTGCCAGCACCGTAACAGGGGGTGTTAACGAGCAGTACTTC	CASTVTGGVNEQYF
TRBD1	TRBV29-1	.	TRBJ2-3	TGCAGCGCCCACCGGGACAGAGGGGATACGCAGTATTTT	CSAHRDRGDTQYF
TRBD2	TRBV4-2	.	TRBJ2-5	TGTGCCAGCAGCCTTGGTGTAGCGGGGGGTGGGGAGACCCAGTACTTC	CASSLGVAGGGETQYF
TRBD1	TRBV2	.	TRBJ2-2	TGTGCCAGCAGTGAGTTAGGGGGCGCCGCCGGGGAGCTGTTTTTT	CASSELGGAAGELFF
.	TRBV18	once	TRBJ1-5	TGTGCCAGCTCATTGGATTCAGGTACTTGGCCCCAGCATTTT	CASSLDSGTWPQHF
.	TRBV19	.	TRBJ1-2	TGTGCCAGTATCCCTAGAGGGGGCTATGGCTACACCTTC	CASIPRGGYGYTF
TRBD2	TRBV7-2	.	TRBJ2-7	TGTGCCAGCAGCCCGACTAGCGGGAACTCCTACGAGCAGTACTTC	CASSPTSGNSYEQYF
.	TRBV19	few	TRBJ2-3	TGTGCCAGTACGGCCCTCGAAGGGACAGATACGCAGTATTTT	CASTALEGTDTQYF
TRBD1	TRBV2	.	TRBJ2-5	TGTGCCAAGGGACAGGGAGGGGAGACCCAGTACTTC	CAKGQGGETQYF
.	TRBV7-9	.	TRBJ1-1	TGTGCCAGCAGCTTAGATTCCACTGAAGCTTTCTTT	CASSLDSTEAFF
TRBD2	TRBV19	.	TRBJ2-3	TGTGCCAGTCGCCCTGGCGCGGGGGGCACAGATACGCAGTATTTT	CASRPGAGGTDTQYF
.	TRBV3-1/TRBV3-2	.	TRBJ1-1	TGTGCCAGCAGCCAAGACTGGTCTGAAGCTTTCTTT	CASSQDWSEAFF
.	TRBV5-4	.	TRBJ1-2	TGTGCCAGCAGCTCACGCCTGGGCCGCTATGGCTACACCTTC	CASSSRLGRYGYTF
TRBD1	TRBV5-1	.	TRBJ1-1	TGCGCCAGCAGTCGACAGGGGGGCACTTCGAACACTGAAGCTTTCTTT	CASSRQGGTSNTEAFF
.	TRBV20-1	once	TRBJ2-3	TGCAGTGCTAGTACCCAGAGGGGGGCCGGCACAGATACGCAGTATTTT	CSASTQRGAGTDTQYF
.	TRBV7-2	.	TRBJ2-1	TGTGCCAGCAGATTAGGTCCGGACTCCTACAATGAGCAGTTCTTC	CASRLGPDSYNEQFF
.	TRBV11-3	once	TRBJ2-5	TGTGCCAGCAGCTTATCCAATCAGGGTTACCAGTACTTC	CASSLSNQGYQYF
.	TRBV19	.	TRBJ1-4	TGTGCCAGTAGGCCGCAGGGAAATGAAAAACTGTTTTTT	CASRPQGNEKLFF
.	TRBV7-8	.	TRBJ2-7	TGTGCCAGCAGCTCCGCCGACATGTACGAGCAGTACTTC	CASSSADMYEQYF
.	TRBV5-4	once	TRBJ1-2	TGTGCCAGCAGCTTGGGGGTGAGGGCTAACTATGGCTACACCTTC	CASSLGVRANYGYTF
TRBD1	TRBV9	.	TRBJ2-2	TGTGCCAGCAGCGTGACAGGGGACGCCACCGGGGAGCTGTTTTTT	CASSVTGDATGELFF